This T cell receptor beta chain is from a study of shared clonotypes between healthy human individuals. The unsorted PBMC sample used ten immunoSEQ deep assay plates. Methods used by the authors: Owing to the provision of junction-only sequences devoid of quality scores by immunoSEQ, filtering differed. TCRdb's copy holds only in-frame clones and misses some; the assay was immunoSEQ multiplex PCR. V and J calls and clone size are copied from that table; D and trimming were computed from the DNA. Among roughly 500,000 clones listed, 70% to 85% were seen once. The CDR3 is made up of 15 amino acids. Germline CDR1 MNHNS, CDR2 SASEGT. V was cut by 3 bases and J by 7 bases, with 15 bases left in between.

The origin of this receptor is a woman aged 40 to 50 in good health. Some clones in this sample may be carry-over from other donors' samples. Sequencing was done on a sample of PBMCs. The rearrangement links TRBV6-1 to TRBJ2-2; the D call may be TRBD1 or TRBD2 (6 bases each). The CDR3 reads CASSDEGGAVGELFF. The CDR3 nucleotides read TGTGCCAGCAGTGATGAGGGGGGCGCGGTCGGGGAGCTGTTTTTT.